The 2 T cell receptor beta chains in this list originate from one sample, sequenced in a study of response to subunit inactivated influenza vaccine. MiXCR, run by TCRdb on the RT-PCR reads, gives a single entry per CDR3 protein. The sample shows 170,000 or so distinct CDR3 sequences, approximately 12% of them seen only once. Source: CD8+ T cells sorted from PBMCs, taken less than 30 months after vaccination. The receptors derive from a man aged 50 to 69 who received an inactivated influenza vaccine.

The gene calls are TRBV4-1 and TRBJ1-1; D is perhaps TRBD1 (5 bases). The germline V and J ends were trimmed by 0 bases and 5 bases, with 13 bases remaining between them. The V gene's germline CDR1 is MGHRA and CDR2 YSYEKL. This CDR3 contains 15 residues. CDR3 sequence reads: CASSQDRAGQTEAFF. CDR3 bases: TGCGCCAGCAGCCAAGATCGGGCGGGGCAGACTGAAGCTTTCTTT.

This clonotype was found a few times. The CDR3, as DNA: TGTGCCAGCAGTTCCCCCGGGTGGGCTGAAGCTTTCTTT. Amino acid sequence: CASSSPGWAEAFF. The chain couples TRBV27 to TRBJ1-1, with D unresolved. Germline V CDR1 and CDR2: MNHEY, SMNVEV (reference sequence). The ends were cut back, 4 bases at V and 6 bases at J, with 12 bases in the middle. This CDR3 comprises 13 residues.